A single sample is the source of the 22 T cell receptor beta chains below, sequenced in a study of T cells in Graves' hyperthyroidism and ophthalmopathy. Amplification of TCR beta CDR3 regions used RNA as the template. HTBI primers were used for first-round RT-PCR of the TCR CDR3. TCRdb independently ran MiXCR on the multiplex PCR reads; one entry per CDR3 protein. The table shows about half a million distinct CDR3 sequences, with 20% to 25% occurring only once. Specimen: blood. These receptors came from a woman in her sixties or seventies with Graves' ophthalmopathy.

J is TRBJ2-3 and V is TRBV6-9, with 7 positions matching TRBD1. The CDR3 has 17 amino acids. Germline trimming cut 3 bases from V and 0 bases from J; bases unmatched to any gene: 9. Germline loops: CDR1 MNHGY, CDR2 SVAAGI. CDR3 loop: CASSYTNRGLSTDTQYF. The CDR3 DNA reads TGTGCCAGCAGTTACACAAACAGGGGCCTTAGCACAGATACGCAGTATTTT.

This clonotype was found many times. The chain has TRBV7-9 and TRBJ2-1; TRBD2 aligns across 7 bases. Germline V gene lookup returns CDR1 SEHNR and CDR2 FQNEAQ (reference sequence). The CDR3 length is 16 residues. V gave up 3 bases and J gave up 7 bases; unmatched junction bases: 12. The CDR3 DNA is TGTGCCAGCAGCTTCGCGCCTAGGCGGGAGAGGAATGAGCAGTTCTTC. This translates into CASSFAPRRERNEQFF.

There are many counts of this clonotype. This rearrangement joins TRBV12-5 to TRBJ2-7; 8 bases map to TRBD1. The CDR3 contains 14 residues. Germline V gives CDR1 LGHNT, CDR2 FRNRAP. V trimming: 6 bases; J trimming: 1 base; junction bases outside the gene matches: 5. The CDR3 nucleotides read TGTGCTAGTGGCAAGGGACAGGTATCCTACGAGCAGTACTTC. It is translated as CASGKGQVSYEQYF.

The chain carries TRBV6-1 and TRBJ2-1, with 7 bases identical to TRBD2. Germline CDR1 and CDR2: MNHNS and SASEGT. V lost 6 bases and J lost 0; bases outside the gene matches: 5. This CDR3 is 15 amino acids long. The CDR3 loop reads CASSTLAYSYNEQFF. The CDR3 DNA reads TGTGCCAGCAGCACACTAGCGTACTCCTACAATGAGCAGTTCTTC.

This clonotype was observed many times. V usage is TRBV29-1 and J usage is TRBJ1-2; 8 nucleotides agree with TRBD1. The germline V gene encodes CDR1 SQVTM and CDR2 ANQGSEA. CDR3 length: 12 residues. J gave up 5 bases and V 7 bases, and 6 bases lay outside the gene matches. CDR3 coding DNA: TGCAGCGCGAGACAGGGGACTTATGGCTACACCTTC. Its protein is CSARQGTYGYTF.

This clonotype has a count of ten or more. This sequence joins TRBV6-1 and TRBJ2-7; the match to TRBD1 covers 8 bases. CDR3 length: 15 residues. The V and J ends lost 0 bases and 3 bases, in that order; junction bases with no gene match: 4. Germline V gene lookup returns CDR1 MNHNS and CDR2 SASEGT. In DNA form, the CDR3 reads TGTGCCAGCAGTGAAGCCGGGACAGGCGTCTACGAGCAGTACTTC. This encodes CASSEAGTGVYEQYF.

This clonotype showed up just a few times. This chain joins TRBV20-1 and TRBJ2-7, with 11 bases identical to TRBD2. V trimming: 5 bases; J trimming: 6 bases; junction bases outside the gene matches: 6. There are 13 residues in the CDR3. Germline CDR1 DFQATT, CDR2 SNEGSKA (reference sequence). The CDR3 sequence is CSALAGGGGEQYF. The CDR3, as DNA: TGCAGTGCTCTAGCGGGAGGCGGAGGCGAGCAGTACTTC.

The chain combines TRBV20-1 with TRBJ2-1; the D is unclear. The J call is doubtful: the DNA matches TRBJ2-7 better. Germline-derived CDR1 and CDR2 are DFQATT and SNEGSKA (reference sequence). CDR3 length: 12 residues. CDR3 DNA sequence: TGCAGTGCTAGTGAAGCAGGAAATGAGCAGTACTTC. Translation gives CSASEAGNEQYF.

With respect to this clonotype: A much larger clone differs by one base, so this may be a read error. V usage is TRBV6-1 and J usage is TRBJ1-1; D ambiguous. Trimming left V 7 bases short and J 7 bases short, with 13 bases between. The germline V gene encodes CDR1 MNHNS and CDR2 SASEGT. The CDR3 is 12 amino acids. Here the CDR3 reads CASNLQSGEAFF. DNA of the CDR3: TGTGCCAGCAACCTACAGTCTGGTGAAGCTTTCTTT.

The CDR3 coding sequence is TGTGCCAGCAGTGAGCTTCTTGGGAGTTCACCCCTCCACTTT. Amino acid sequence: CASSELLGSSPLHF. V and J are TRBV2 and TRBJ1-6; D is uncertain. CDR1 and CDR2 (germline): SNHLY, FYNNEI. Trimming pared 3 bases from V and 9 bases from J, leaving 12 bases between. This CDR3 spans 14 amino acids.

This rearrangement joins TRBV5-1 to TRBJ2-3; D ambiguous. The CDR3 contains 16 residues. Germline CDR1 and CDR2: SGHRS and YFSETQ. Trimming took off 0 bases at V and 2 bases at J, with 13 bases between the two ends. CDR3 bases: TGCGCCAGCAGCTTGGGTTCGGGTGGCGCCACAGATACGCAGTATTTT. It codes for CASSLGSGGATDTQYF. Looking up the rest from reference TRBV5-1 and TRBJ2-3 gives the full variable domain: KAGVTQTPRYLIKTRGQQVTLSCSPISGHRSVSWYQQTPGQGLQFLFEYFSETQRNKGNFPGRFSGRQFSNSRSEMNVSTLELGDSALYLCASSLGSGGATDTQYFGPGTRLTVL.

Ten or more counts support this clonotype. The rearrangement links TRBV7-2 to TRBJ2-1, with D maybe TRBD2 (6 bases). The CDR3 spans 15 residues. The germline V gene encodes CDR1 SGHTA and CDR2 FQGNSA. Deletions cut 5 bases from V and 8 bases from J, with 19 bases between. The CDR3 coding sequence is TGTGCCAGCAGCCCCCCCGGAGCGGGTTACCATGAGCAGTTCTTC. This encodes CASSPPGAGYHEQFF.

The chain has TRBV20-1 and TRBJ2-1; 7 positions match TRBD2. CDR3 length: 14 amino acids. The V and J ends lost 6 bases and 10 bases, in that order; junction bases with no gene match: 15. Germline CDR1 and CDR2: DFQATT and SNEGSKA (reference sequence). As DNA, the CDR3 is TGCAGTGCCGTAGGGCCTAGCGGTGGCTGGGAGCAGTTCTTC. It encodes CSAVGPSGGWEQFF.

This clonotype has a count of ten or more. This chain joins TRBV7-2 and TRBJ2-7; 9 positions match TRBD1. Looked up from germline, CDR1 is SGHTA and CDR2 is FQGNSA. The CDR3 is made up of 14 amino acids. After removal of 1 base from V and 6 bases from J, the junction contained 4 bases not matched to a gene. CDR3 in amino acids: CASSLGGQGGEQYF. The DNA of the CDR3 is TGTGCCAGCAGCTTAGGGGGACAGGGAGGCGAGCAGTACTTC.

This clonotype turned up a few times. This chain links TRBV7-3 with TRBJ1-2; D is undetermined. CDR1 is SGHTA and CDR2 is FQGTGA in the germline V gene. CDR3 size: 15 residues. Trimming took off 1 base at V and 0 bases at J, with 9 bases between the two ends. CDR3 nucleotide sequence: TGTGCCAGCAGCTTAAAGGCCGGAGCTAACTATGGCTACACCTTC. Protein sequence: CASSLKAGANYGYTF.

Concerning this clonotype itself: A read error is likely, as this CDR3 ends without the conserved phenylalanine or tryptophan. V gene TRBV7-7 combines with J gene TRBJ2-5, with 7 nucleotides matching TRBD2. The CDR3 contains 16 residues. Germline-derived CDR1 and CDR2 are SSHAT and FNYEAQ (reference sequence). The CDR3 region has the DNA TGTGCTAGCAGCTTGGGTCCCGGGGGGTCACAAGAGACCCAGTACTCC. Protein: CASSLGPGGSQETQYS.

The V gene is TRBV5-1, the J gene TRBJ1-2, with D tentatively TRBD1 (6 bases). V was pared by 4 bases and J by 5 bases, with 18 bases between. There are 15 residues in the CDR3. Germline V gene lookup returns CDR1 SGHRS and CDR2 YFSETQ. The CDR3 is CASSMDSRIVYGYTF. CDR3 in DNA: TGCGCCAGCAGCATGGACAGCCGTATAGTATATGGCTACACCTTC.

This clonotype occurred many times. The chain carries TRBV10-3 and TRBJ2-5; D is ambiguous. Trimming pared 4 bases from V and 4 bases from J, leaving 7 bases between. Germline-derived CDR1 and CDR2 are ENHRY and SYGVKD. The CDR3 extends over 12 amino acids. CDR3 amino acids: CAISGNLETQYF. CDR3 DNA sequence: TGTGCCATCAGTGGGAATCTAGAGACCCAGTACTTC.

This clonotype was seen only a few times. V usage is TRBV20-1 and J usage is TRBJ1-2, with D hard to call. This CDR3 spans 14 amino acids. Germline-derived CDR1 and CDR2 are DFQATT and SNEGSKA (reference sequence). The V end lost 5 bases, the J end lost 4 bases, and 17 bases lay between the germline ends. The CDR3 coding sequence is TGCAGTGCTCCAGAGGTCATGGCAGCCTATGGCTACACCTTC. It is translated as CSAPEVMAAYGYTF.

This clonotype was observed a handful of times. The V call is TRBV7-2, the J call TRBJ2-5, with D perhaps TRBD2 (7 bases). The length of the CDR3 is 15 residues. The V end lost 3 bases, the J end lost 2 bases, and 13 bases lay between the germline ends. Germline V CDR1 and CDR2: SGHTA, FQGNSA. Here the CDR3 reads CASSLRGGPQETQYF. CDR3 nucleotide sequence: TGTGCCAGCAGCTTGAGGGGGGGCCCTCAAGAGACCCAGTACTTC.

In its sample, this clonotype was seen a few times. The chain couples TRBV20-1 to TRBJ1-2, with TRBD1 matching 9 bases. The CDR3 consists of 12 residues. Germline CDR1 DFQATT, CDR2 SNEGSKA (reference sequence). V gave up 6 bases and J gave up 8 bases; unmatched junction bases: 7. The CDR3 DNA reads as TGCAGTGCCAACAGGGGGCCGGGGGGCTACACCTTC. Amino acid sequence: CSANRGPGGYTF.

This clonotype was seen only a few times. The chain carries TRBV5-1 and TRBJ2-1; perhaps TRBD1 as D (5 bases). The germline V gene encodes CDR1 SGHRS and CDR2 YFSETQ. Trimming took off 3 bases at V and 9 bases at J, with 13 bases between the two ends. The CDR3 extends over 13 amino acids. The CDR3 protein is CASSYKVDSEQFF. CDR3 DNA: TGCGCCAGCAGCTACAAGGTCGACAGTGAGCAGTTCTTC. Drawing the rest from reference TRBV5-1 and TRBJ2-1, the complete variable domain is KAGVTQTPRYLIKTRGQQVTLSCSPISGHRSVSWYQQTPGQGLQFLFEYFSETQRNKGNFPGRFSGRQFSNSRSEMNVSTLELGDSALYLCASSYKVDSEQFFGPGTRLTVL.